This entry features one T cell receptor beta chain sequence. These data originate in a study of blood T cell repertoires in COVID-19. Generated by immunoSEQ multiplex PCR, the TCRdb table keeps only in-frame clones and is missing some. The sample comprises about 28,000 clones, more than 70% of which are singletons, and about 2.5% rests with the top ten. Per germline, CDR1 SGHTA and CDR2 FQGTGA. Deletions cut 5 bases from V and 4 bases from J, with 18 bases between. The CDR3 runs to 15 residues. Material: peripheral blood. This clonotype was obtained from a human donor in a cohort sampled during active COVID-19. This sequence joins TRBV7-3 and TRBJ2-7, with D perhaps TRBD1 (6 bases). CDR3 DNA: TGTGCCAGCAGCCTTTATCCGGGACACCAATACGAGCAGTACTTC. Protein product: CASSLYPGHQYEQYF.